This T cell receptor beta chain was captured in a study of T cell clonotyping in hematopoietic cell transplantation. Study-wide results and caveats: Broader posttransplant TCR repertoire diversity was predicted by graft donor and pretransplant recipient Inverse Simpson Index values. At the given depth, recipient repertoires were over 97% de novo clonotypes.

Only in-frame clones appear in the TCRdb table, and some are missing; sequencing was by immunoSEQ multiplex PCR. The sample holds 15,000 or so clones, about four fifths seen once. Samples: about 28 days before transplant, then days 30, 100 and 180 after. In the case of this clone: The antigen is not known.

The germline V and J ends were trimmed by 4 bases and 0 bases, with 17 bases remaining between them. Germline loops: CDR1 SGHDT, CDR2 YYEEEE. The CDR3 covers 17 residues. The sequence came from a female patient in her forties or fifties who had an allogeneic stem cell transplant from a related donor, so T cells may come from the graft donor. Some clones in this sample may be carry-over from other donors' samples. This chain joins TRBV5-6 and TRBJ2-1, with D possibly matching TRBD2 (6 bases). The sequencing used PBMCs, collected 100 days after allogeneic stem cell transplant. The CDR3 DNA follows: TGTGCCAGCAGCGCGACTAGTAATATAGGCTCCTACAATGAGCAGTTCTTC. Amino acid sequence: CASSATSNIGSYNEQFF.